What follows is one TCR beta chain and its context. This CDR3 contains 11 residues. Germline V gene data show CDR1 as MNHEY and CDR2 as SVGAGI. V gave up 6 bases and J gave up 2 bases, with 3 bases separating them. Authors' methods: Using reference gene primer amplification, nucleated cell counts were estimated. Produced via immunoSEQ multiplex PCR; TCRdb's table is partial and in-frame only. The DNA gave D and trimming, while V, J and clone size come from that table. Found here are about 320,000 clones, 70% to 90% of them singletons; the top ten hold under 8%. The sample belongs to a study of blood T cell repertoires in COVID-19. Study in general: COVID-19 samples, acute and convalescent, were from the United States, Italy and Spain. Nucleic acid was either cDNA or gDNA, and it came from T cells, B-cell-depleted T cells, or PBMCs.

The genes are TRBV6-5 and TRBJ2-3; no reliable D call. The origin of this receptor is a man between 18 and 29 years old who had recovered from COVID-19. Sequenced material: peripheral blood. The CDR3 bases are TGTGCCAGCAGCCTCACAGATACGCAGTATTTT. Translation gives CASSLTDTQYF.